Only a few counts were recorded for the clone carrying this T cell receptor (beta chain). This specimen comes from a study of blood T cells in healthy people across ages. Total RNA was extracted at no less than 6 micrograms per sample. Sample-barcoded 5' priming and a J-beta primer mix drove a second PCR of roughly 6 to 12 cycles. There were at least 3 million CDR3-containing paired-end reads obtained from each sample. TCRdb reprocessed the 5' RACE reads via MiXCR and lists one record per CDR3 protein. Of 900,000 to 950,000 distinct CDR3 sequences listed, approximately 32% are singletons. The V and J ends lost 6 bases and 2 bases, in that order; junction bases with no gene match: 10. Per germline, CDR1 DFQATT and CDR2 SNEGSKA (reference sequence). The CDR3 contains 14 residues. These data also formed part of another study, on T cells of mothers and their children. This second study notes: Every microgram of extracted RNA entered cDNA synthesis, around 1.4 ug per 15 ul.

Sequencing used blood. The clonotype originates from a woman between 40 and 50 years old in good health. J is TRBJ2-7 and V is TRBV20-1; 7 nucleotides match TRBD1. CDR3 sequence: CSAIPGTAAYEQYF. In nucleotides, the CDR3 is TGCAGTGCGATCCCCGGGACAGCTGCCTACGAGCAGTACTTC.